This T cell receptor beta chain was observed in a study of cytomegalovirus exposure and HLA in healthy donors. Whole-study results and caveats: According to the study, 150 to 200 TCR beta chains were cytomegalovirus-associated. A later look showed TCR association rates differing by HLA locus, highest for DRB1 and lowest for HLA-C. Productive status was seen about 87% or about 30% of the time for most TCR beta V segments in an earlier analysis. In a later analysis, parvovirus B19, influenza, CMV and Epstein-Barr virus appeared linked to several top co-occurrence clusters.

Primers for the PCR totalled 60 Vbeta and 13 Jbeta. Sequencing was performed with immunoSEQ multiplex PCR; in TCRdb, only in-frame clones are kept and a portion is missing. The data show 150,000 to 200,000 clones, with about 62% seen just once and around 3.2% held by the top ten. On this clone itself: The antigen is not known.

V lost 5 bases to trimming and J lost 5 bases, with 9 bases between them. The CDR3 length is 12 residues. Germline V gives CDR1 SGHTA, CDR2 FQGNSA. The TCR sequence derives from a middle-aged man in good health and CMV-seronegative. Material for sequencing was PBMCs. The V gene is TRBV7-2, the J gene TRBJ1-2; the D is unclear. CDR3 sequence reads: CASSGLSYGYTF. As DNA, the CDR3 is TGTGCCAGCAGCGGCCTCTCGTATGGCTACACCTTC.